The 12 T cell receptor beta chains below all came from one sample that was sequenced in a study of naive and memory T cell subsets. An equimolar mix of two oligonucleotides served as the beta constant-region primer for TRBC1 and TRBC2. TCRdb fed the UMI-ligation and nested PCR reads into MiXCR, producing one record per CDR3 protein. The sample lists under 150,000 distinct CDR3 sequences, approximately 15% occurring once. Specimen: naive CD4+ T cells from blood. All receptors derive from a human donor in good health.

This clonotype was observed a handful of times. This chain uses TRBV5-1 with TRBJ1-1; D call uncertain. V lost 0 bases to trimming and J lost 1 base, with 7 bases between them. The CDR3 totals 14 residues. The germline V gene encodes CDR1 SGHRS and CDR2 YFSETQ. The CDR3 spells CASSLGRTNTEAFF. CDR3 nucleotide sequence: TGCGCCAGCAGCTTGGGACGGACGAACACTGAAGCTTTCTTT.

This clonotype was picked up a small number of times. The chain employs TRBV6-2 or TRBV6-3 and TRBJ2-7; D perhaps matches TRBD1 (6 bases). Deletions cut 5 bases from V and 7 bases from J, with 9 bases between. This CDR3 is built from 11 residues. CDR1 is MNHEY and CDR2 is SVGEGT in the germline V gene. CDR3 amino acids: CASSTQGEQYF. Written as DNA, the CDR3 is TGTGCCAGCAGTACTCAGGGGGAGCAGTACTTC.

V usage is TRBV28 and J usage is TRBJ2-2; the match to TRBD2 covers 7 bases. Trimming cost V 4 bases and J 3 bases; bases outside gene matches: 11. Germline V gene data show CDR1 as MDHEN and CDR2 as SYDVKM. The CDR3 extends over 17 amino acids. The CDR3 DNA reads as TGTGCCAGCAGTTCCCTCACGGCGGGAGTTGACACCGGGGAGCTGTTTTTT. This translates into CASSSLTAGVDTGELFF. The whole variable domain, filled in from reference TRBV28 and TRBJ2-2, reads DVKVTQSSRYLVKRTGEKVFLECVQDMDHENMFWYRQDPGLGLRLIYFSYDVKMKEKGDIPEGYSVSREKKERFSLILESASTNQTSMYLCASSSLTAGVDTGELFFGEGSRLTVL.

A few counts support this clonotype. This chain uses TRBV7-3 with TRBJ1-3; TRBD1 matches at 7 bases. The CDR3 extends over 15 amino acids. V lost 5 bases, J lost 8 bases, and 12 bases stayed unmatched. Germline lookup yields CDR1 SGHTA and CDR2 FQGTGA. CDR3: CASSQTGTVGHTIYF. For the CDR3, the DNA is TGTGCCAGCAGCCAAACCGGGACAGTCGGACACACCATATATTTT.

CDR3 coding DNA: TGTGCCATCAGTGATGGCACCCAGCATTGGGAGCAGTACTTC. Protein product: CAISDGTQHWEQYF. V and J are TRBV10-3 and TRBJ2-7; D is undetermined. The CDR3 runs to 14 residues. With 3 bases removed from V and 7 bases from J, the gap between germline ends came to 16 bases. CDR1 is ENHRY and CDR2 is SYGVKD in the germline V gene.

This chain's CDR3 is CASSSDSNTEAFF. For the CDR3, the DNA is TGTGCCAGCAGCTCTGACAGTAACACTGAAGCTTTCTTT. This chain joins TRBV7-9 and TRBJ1-1; D is possibly TRBD1 (5 bases). Trimming took off 4 bases at V and 2 bases at J, with 8 bases between the two ends. This CDR3 is built from 13 residues. CDR1 SEHNR and CDR2 FQNEAQ come from the germline V gene (reference sequence).

This clonotype was seen a few times. The gene calls are TRBV4-1 and TRBJ2-3, with 9 bases fitting TRBD2. The CDR3 runs 17 residues. Per the germline V gene, CDR1 is MGHRA and CDR2 is YSYEKL. Trimming at V came to 2 bases and at J to 4 bases, leaving 10 bases not matched to a gene. The CDR3 coding sequence is TGCGCCAGCAGCCAACCGTTTAGCGGGAGAGGTTCAGATACGCAGTATTTT. Amino acid sequence: CASSQPFSGRGSDTQYF.

This chain uses TRBV5-4 with TRBJ2-1; 9 bases line up with TRBD1. The CDR3 sequence is 13 residues long. The germline gives CDR1 SGHNT, CDR2 YYREEE (reference sequence). J lost 6 bases, V lost 3 bases, and 1 base had no gene match. Written as DNA, the CDR3 is TGTGCCAGCAGCTGGGACAGGGCCAATGAGCAGTTCTTC. As protein: CASSWDRANEQFF.

The chain links TRBV3-1 to TRBJ1-5; no clear D. V was pared by 1 base and J by 3 bases, with 10 bases between. The CDR3 is made up of 15 amino acids. CDR1 LGHDT and CDR2 YNNKEL come from the germline V gene (reference sequence). This CDR3 is CASSQGSGYNQPQHF. As DNA, the CDR3 is TGTGCCAGCAGCCAAGGATCGGGATACAATCAGCCCCAGCATTTT.

V and J are TRBV19 and TRBJ1-3, with D hard to call. Germline CDR1 reads LNHDA; CDR2 reads SQIVND (reference sequence). The CDR3 consists of 13 residues. V gave up 7 bases and J gave up 0 bases, with 7 bases separating them. CDR3 in DNA: TGTGCCAGTAAAATCTACTCTGGAAACACCATATATTTT. This sequence encodes CASKIYSGNTIYF.

This clonotype was counted between two and nine times. The chain employs TRBV10-3 and TRBJ2-1, with D tentatively TRBD2 (5 bases). The CDR3 length is 13 residues. Trimming cost V 8 bases and J 6 bases, with 14 bases left between them. CDR1 and CDR2 (germline): ENHRY, SYGVKD. CDR3 bases: TGTGCCATCTCAGGCCGGGATCCCAATGAGCAGTTCTTC. As protein: CAISGRDPNEQFF.

The chain uses TRBV20-1 and TRBJ1-1; no reliable D call. Per the germline V gene, CDR1 is DFQATT and CDR2 is SNEGSKA (reference sequence). The CDR3 is 13 amino acids. Trimming removed 2 bases from V and 0 bases from J, with 7 bases in between. CDR3 residues: CSARSNLNTEAFF. The CDR3 region has the DNA TGCAGTGCTAGATCCAACCTGAACACTGAAGCTTTCTTT.